Shown below are 31 T cell receptor beta chains from a single sample sequenced in a study of T-cell memory formation after mild COVID-19. TCRdb reanalysed the 5' RACE reads using MiXCR and keeps one entry per CDR3 protein. Among fewer than 60,000 distinct CDR3 sequences listed, around 10% were seen once. The sequenced sample was PBMCs or a T cell subset sorted from them (not recorded which). Every receptor here comes from a man aged 18 to 30 who had mild COVID-19 (a few samples of this study predate the infection). Cell type and time point are not known.

This chain uses TRBV4-2 with TRBJ2-1; 7 bases align to TRBD1. CDR1 is LGHNA, CDR2 YNFKEQ, per germline. V was clipped by 1 base and J by 6 bases; unmatched bases: 6. This CDR3 spans 15 amino acids. The CDR3 here is CASSQVPGQSNEQFF. The CDR3 region has the DNA TGTGCCAGCAGCCAAGTACCGGGACAGTCCAATGAGCAGTTCTTC.

The rearrangement joins TRBV5-1 to TRBJ2-1, with 10 bases identical to TRBD2. This CDR3 region has 16 residues. The ends lost 2 bases at V and 5 bases at J; junction bases unmatched: 7. Germline assignment: CDR1 SGHRS and CDR2 YFSETQ. Written as DNA, the CDR3 is TGCGCCAGCAGCTTAGAACGGACTAGCGGAAACAATGAGCAGTTCTTC. Its protein product is CASSLERTSGNNEQFF.

In DNA, the CDR3 is TGTGCCAGCAATCGAAACAGGGGGAGCGAGCAGTACGTC. It codes for CASNRNRGSEQYV. The chain carries TRBV5-6 and TRBJ2-7; 8 bases are a match to TRBD1. The CDR3 consists of 13 residues. CDR1 SGHDT and CDR2 YYEEEE come from the germline V gene. The J segment lost 6 bases and the V segment lost 6 bases, leaving 8 bases of the junction unmatched.

This clonotype was seen ten or more times. J is TRBJ2-2 and V is TRBV7-9; D remains ambiguous. The CDR3 is 18 residues long. Trimming pared 1 base from V and 4 bases from J, leaving 19 bases between. Germline V gene lookup returns CDR1 SEHNR and CDR2 FQNEAQ (reference sequence). CDR3 protein: CASSLEEYVPESTGELFF. CDR3 nucleotide sequence: TGTGCCAGCAGCTTAGAAGAGTACGTCCCAGAGAGCACCGGGGAGCTGTTTTTT.

This clonotype came up a few times. The V call is TRBV4-2, the J call TRBJ1-5; no reliable D call. V lost 0 bases and J 6 bases, leaving 6 bases between the germline ends. Germline CDR1 and CDR2: LGHNA and YNFKEQ. The CDR3 is 13 amino acids. CDR3 in amino acids: CASSQDGSQPQHF. The CDR3 nucleotides read TGTGCCAGCAGCCAAGATGGGAGTCAGCCCCAGCATTTT.

The chain has TRBV11-2 and TRBJ2-7; D perhaps matches TRBD2 (6 bases). Trimming took 1 base from V and 1 from J, leaving 11 bases between them. The CDR3 loop spans 15 amino acids. Germline V gives CDR1 SGHAT, CDR2 FQNNGV. The CDR3 DNA reads as TGTGCCAGCAGCTTAGTGCGGGGTGCATCCTACGAGCAGTACTTC. Its protein product is CASSLVRGASYEQYF.

This clonotype was seen many times. In DNA form, the CDR3 reads TGTGCCAGCAGCTGGGGACAGGCCGATAATTCACCCCTCCACTTT. It yields the protein CASSWGQADNSPLHF. This rearrangement joins TRBV7-2 to TRBJ1-6; 8 bases line up with TRBD1. With V trimmed by 4 bases and J by 5 bases, 4 bases remained unmatched. The CDR3 length is 15 residues. The germline V gene has CDR1 SGHTA and CDR2 FQGNSA.

This clonotype came up many times. The chain uses TRBV3-1 and TRBJ1-2; D not resolved. V lost 7 bases to trimming and J lost 8 bases, with 17 bases between them. CDR3 size: 13 residues. Germline CDR1 and CDR2: LGHDT and YNNKEL (reference sequence). CDR3 region: CASTLLGTEGYTF. CDR3 sequence (DNA): TGTGCCAGCACTCTGCTAGGCACCGAGGGCTACACCTTC.

The J gene is TRBJ2-1, the V gene TRBV7-6; 7 nucleotides line up with TRBD2. Trimming removed 1 base from V and 5 bases from J; junction bases left unmatched: 8. Germline assignment: CDR1 SGHVS and CDR2 FNYEAQ. The length of the CDR3 is 16 residues. The CDR3 here is CASSLGVSGVNNEQFF. In DNA, the CDR3 is TGTGCCAGCAGCTTAGGGGTCAGCGGGGTAAACAATGAGCAGTTCTTC.

This clonotype was counted many times. V usage is TRBV24-1 and J usage is TRBJ2-2, with 9 bases fitting TRBD1. In germline, CDR1 is KGHDR, CDR2 SFDVKD. The length of the CDR3 is 18 residues. The V segment lost 3 bases and the J segment 4 bases; nucleotides outside the gene matches: 11. The DNA of the CDR3 is TGTGCCACCAGTGATCCCTCGATGGGACAGGGAGGCACCGGGGAGCTGTTTTTT. Translation: CATSDPSMGQGGTGELFF.

This clonotype was counted a few times. The V call is TRBV15, the J call TRBJ2-1; 10 bases fit TRBD2. Germline CDR1 is LNHNV and CDR2 is YYDKDF (reference sequence). V was pared by 3 bases and J by 5 bases, with 13 bases of the junction left unmatched. The CDR3 extends over 18 amino acids. CDR3 coding DNA: TGTGCCACCAGCAGGACGAGCGGGGGGGCCGGTACACACAATGAGCAGTTCTTC. Its protein is CATSRTSGGAGTHNEQFF.

This clonotype was picked up a small number of times. This CDR3 is missing its conserved last phenylalanine or tryptophan, likely due to a read error. No DNA is shown, since the ends of the CDR3 on it are uncertain; the CDR3 is the one TCRdb lists. The chain joins TRBV29-1 to TRBJ1-2. The CDR3 sequence runs 10 residues, both termini included. Per the germline V gene, CDR1 is SQVTM and CDR2 is ANQGSEA. CDR3: CSVDSRDFLS.

The rearrangement uses TRBV5-1 and TRBJ2-5; D ambiguous. The CDR3 extends over 12 amino acids. CDR1 and CDR2 from the germline V gene are SGHRS and YFSETQ. V was trimmed by 2 bases and J by 1 base, leaving 3 bases between them. DNA for the CDR3: TGCGCCAGCAGCTTACCCCAAGAGACCCAGTACTTC. It is translated as CASSLPQETQYF.

The table lists this clonotype with a few counts. The chain has TRBV7-6 and TRBJ2-4; either TRBD1 or TRBD2 may fit D (5 bases each). The germline gives CDR1 SGHVS, CDR2 FNYEAQ. This CDR3 is built from 16 residues. Trimming pared 5 bases from V and 0 bases from J, leaving 14 bases between. The CDR3 region is CASSPRPGTAKNIQYF. For the CDR3, the DNA is TGTGCCAGCAGCCCTAGACCCGGGACAGCCAAAAACATTCAGTACTTC.

This clonotype has more than one count but fewer than ten. V usage is TRBV6-5 and J usage is TRBJ2-7; 9 bases are a match to TRBD1. Germline V gene lookup returns CDR1 MNHEY and CDR2 SVGAGI. The CDR3 is 16 amino acids. V trimming: 2 bases; J trimming: 0 bases; junction bases outside the gene matches: 5. The CDR3 loop is CASSYRGQGISYEQYF. The CDR3 DNA reads TGTGCCAGCAGTTACCGCGGACAGGGGATCTCCTACGAGCAGTACTTC.

This clonotype has ten or more counts. This rearrangement joins TRBV4-1 to TRBJ2-3, with TRBD1 matching over 9 bases. From germline, CDR1 is MGHRA and CDR2 YSYEKL. Trimming at V came to 0 bases and at J to 6 bases, leaving 4 bases not matched to a gene. The CDR3 extends over 15 amino acids. Written as DNA, the CDR3 is TGCGCCAGCAGCCAAGAGGGACAGGGATGGGATACGCAGTATTTT. Amino acids: CASSQEGQGWDTQYF.

This clonotype was detected only a few times. The chain joins TRBV15 to TRBJ2-5; TRBD1 might be the D (6 bases). Germline CDR1 reads LNHNV; CDR2 reads YYDKDF (reference sequence). V was trimmed by 0 bases and J by 6 bases, leaving 17 bases between them. The CDR3 length is 16 residues. The CDR3: CATSRDPSQGRQTQYF. In DNA, the CDR3 is TGTGCCACCAGCAGAGACCCCTCCCAGGGGCGGCAGACCCAGTACTTC. The complete variable domain, with remaining parts taken from reference TRBV15 and TRBJ2-5, reads DAMVIQNPRYQVTQFGKPVTLSCSQTLNHNVMYWYQQKSSQAPKLLFHYYDKDFNNEADTPDNFQSRRPNTSFCFLDIRSPGLGDTAMYLCATSRDPSQGRQTQYFGPGTRLLVL.

The V call is TRBV7-2, the J call TRBJ2-4; no reliable D call. CDR3 size: 16 residues. Germline CDR1 and CDR2: SGHTA and FQGNSA. The V end lost 0 bases, the J end lost 1 base, and 10 bases lay between the germline ends. CDR3 sequence (DNA): TGTGCCAGCAGCTTAGCAGCACAAGCGGCCAAAAACATTCAGTACTTC. This gives the protein CASSLAAQAAKNIQYF.

CDR3 DNA: TGCGCCAGCAGCTTGGGGCTTCGGGATCGGGAGACCCAGTACTTC. Translated, it gives CASSLGLRDRETQYF. The rearrangement joins TRBV5-1 to TRBJ2-5, with D maybe TRBD2 (5 bases). The germline V gene encodes CDR1 SGHRS and CDR2 YFSETQ. The V gene lost 0 bases and the J gene lost 5 bases, with 14 bases spanning the gap. This CDR3 has 15 residues.

This sequence joins TRBV20-1 and TRBJ2-1; 8 bases are a match to TRBD1. CDR3 length equals 17 residues. Germline lookup yields CDR1 DFQATT and CDR2 SNEGSKA (reference sequence). Losses at the gene ends were 3 bases for V and 2 bases for J; bases not matched to a gene: 12. In DNA form, the CDR3 reads TGCAGTGCTAGGTGGTCAGGGGGCAATTACCCCTACAATGAGCAGTTCTTC. Its translation: CSARWSGGNYPYNEQFF.

V usage is TRBV6-5 and J usage is TRBJ2-1; D may be TRBD1 or TRBD2 (6 bases each). This CDR3 region has 14 residues. The germline V and J ends were trimmed by 3 bases and 6 bases, with 12 bases remaining between them. CDR1 and CDR2 (germline): MNHEY, SVGAGI. The CDR3 nucleotides are TGTGCCAGCAGTTATGAGGGGGGCCGCAATGAGCAGTTCTTC. Translating it yields CASSYEGGRNEQFF.

At least ten counts were recorded for this clonotype. CDR3 sequence reads: CAWSIGQETQYF. The CDR3 bases are TGTGCCTGGAGTATAGGGCAAGAGACCCAGTACTTC. This chain links TRBV30 with TRBJ2-5; no definite D call. The V end lost 2 bases, the J end lost 2 bases, and 6 bases lay between the germline ends. The CDR3 has 12 amino acids. CDR1 GTSNPN and CDR2 SVGIG come from the germline V gene (reference sequence).

In its sample, this clonotype was seen a few times. The chain recombines TRBV10-3 with TRBJ1-3; 9 positions match TRBD1. Germline CDR1 ENHRY, CDR2 SYGVKD. The CDR3 is 16 residues long. V was pared by 6 bases and J by 0 bases, with 6 bases of the junction left unmatched. The CDR3 loop is CAISDPGQGSGNTIYF. The CDR3 DNA is TGTGCCATCAGCGACCCGGGACAGGGCTCTGGAAACACCATATATTTT.

The rearrangement links TRBV29-1 to TRBJ2-5; 7 bases agree with TRBD2. V lost 7 bases to trimming and J lost 2 bases; unmatched junction nucleotides: 7. Germline V gene data show CDR1 as SQVTM and CDR2 as ANQGSEA. The CDR3 is 13 amino acids. The CDR3 sequence: CSATSGGQETQYF. CDR3 coding DNA: TGCAGCGCCACGTCCGGGGGGCAAGAGACCCAGTACTTC.

V and J are TRBV20-1 and TRBJ2-1; D call uncertain. The CDR3 spans 12 residues. With 3 bases removed from V and 7 bases from J, the gap between germline ends came to 10 bases. Looked up from germline, CDR1 is DFQATT and CDR2 is SNEGSKA (reference sequence). CDR3 in DNA: TGCAGTGCTAGGGTCCAGGCGAATGAGCAGTTCTTC. Translated: CSARVQANEQFF.

This clonotype was seen at least ten times. This chain joins TRBV5-1 and TRBJ2-7; D remains ambiguous. Germline values: CDR1 SGHRS, CDR2 YFSETQ. The V end lost 2 bases, the J end lost 4 bases, and 7 bases lay between the germline ends. CDR3 length: 12 residues. The CDR3 nucleotides are TGCGCCAGCAGCTTTAATGAATACGAGCAGTACTTC. Protein product: CASSFNEYEQYF.

In DNA, the CDR3 is TGTGCCAGCAGGGCCAGACGGGGGACGAACTATGGCTACACCTTC. Its translation: CASRARRGTNYGYTF. The chain is built from TRBV27 and TRBJ1-2; the D gene is possibly TRBD1 (5 bases). The germline V gene encodes CDR1 MNHEY and CDR2 SMNVEV (reference sequence). This CDR3 comprises 15 residues. Trimming removed 6 bases at V and 2 bases at J, with 16 bases between.

This chain connects TRBV7-8 to TRBJ1-5; D uncertain. V was trimmed by 1 base and J by 3 bases, leaving 16 bases between them. CDR3 length: 17 residues. Germline loops: CDR1 SGHVS, CDR2 FQNEAQ. The CDR3 nucleotides are TGTGCCAGCAGCTTAGTTCGGCGATTTGGGCTCAATCAGCCCCAGCATTTT. It is translated as CASSLVRRFGLNQPQHF. Variable domain in full (rest from reference TRBV7-8 and TRBJ1-5): GAGVSQSPRYKVAKRGQDVALRCDPISGHVSLFWYQQALGQGPEFLTYFQNEAQLDKSGLPSDRFFAERPEGSVSTLKIQRTQQEDSAVYLCASSLVRRFGLNQPQHFGDGTRLSIL.

This clonotype was counted only a few times. The chain couples TRBV2 to TRBJ2-1; 8 nucleotides align to TRBD2. Germline values: CDR1 SNHLY, CDR2 FYNNEI. V lost 4 bases, J lost 12 bases, and 14 bases stayed unmatched. The CDR3 loop spans 15 amino acids. The CDR3 region has the DNA TGTGCCAGCAGTGCGCAGTCAAGCGGGGGTCCTCCGCAGTTCTTC. It specifies CASSAQSSGGPPQFF. Full variable domain (outside the CDR3, taken from reference TRBV2 and TRBJ2-1): EPEVTQTPSHQVTQMGQEVILRCVPISNHLYFYWYRQILGQKVEFLVSFYNNEISEKSEIFDDQFSVERPDGSNFTLKIRSTKLEDSAMYFCASSAQSSGGPPQFFGPGTRLTVL.

This rearrangement joins TRBV6-5 to TRBJ2-7; 8 positions agree with TRBD2. V was pared by 0 bases and J by 3 bases, with 4 bases of the junction left unmatched. CDR1 is MNHEY, CDR2 SVGAGI, per germline. This CDR3 is built from 15 residues. For the CDR3, the DNA is TGTGCCAGCAGTTACTCTGCGGGGGGCGGCTACGAGCAGTACGTC. This gives the protein CASSYSAGGGYEQYV.

The table lists this clonotype with a few counts. V is TRBV18 and J is TRBJ1-2, with TRBD1 identical over 9 bases. The germline V gene has CDR1 KGHSH and CDR2 LQKENI. CDR3 length: 14 amino acids. The J segment lost 7 bases and the V segment lost 6 bases, leaving 9 bases of the junction unmatched. CDR3 sequence reads: CASSPGQGGVGYTF. CDR3 coding DNA: TGTGCCAGCTCGCCGGGACAGGGCGGTGTTGGCTACACCTTC.